This T cell receptor beta chain was recovered during a study of T cells in localized non-small cell lung cancer. The method was immunoSEQ multiplex PCR; TCRdb's version includes in-frame clones alone and lacks a portion of them. The data show over 35,000 clones, about 86% seen once. Study outcomes and limitations: The study detected a median approximately 50 of the top 100 tumor clones in adjacent lung. Prolonged overall survival went with higher T cell density in the blood. Uninvolved adjacent lung had higher T cell clonality than tumor and all other tissues. A single tumor region was sequenced, leaving heterogeneity possible.

Germline CDR1 MNHNS, CDR2 SASEGT. Ends included, the CDR3 has 14 residues. This clone was seen once. Antigen specificity is unknown. Likely a read error: the CDR3 ends without its conserved phenylalanine or tryptophan. Because the CDR3's place on the DNA is in doubt, the DNA is left out and the CDR3 is given as listed by TCRdb. The source is a male donor older than 55 with stage II lung adenocarcinoma. The V call is TRBV6-1, the J call TRBJ1-1; TRBD1, the table's D call, was not compared with the DNA. Sequencing was performed on peripheral blood mononuclear cells, taken before any cancer treatment. The CDR3 region is CASRGWDRTSPAVD.